These 23 T cell receptor beta chains were all obtained from the same sample, sequenced in a study of CD8 T cells in ankylosing spondylitis. MiXCR was run by TCRdb on the 5' RACE reads, yielding one entry per CDR3 protein. The table includes about 200,000 distinct CDR3 sequences, around 13% detected once. The specimen was blood, either unsorted or a sorted T cell fraction (not recorded which). These TCRs come from a male donor with ankylosing spondylitis or in good health (not recorded which).

This chain joins TRBV20-1 and TRBJ1-1; 8 nucleotides match TRBD1. Losses at the gene ends were 5 bases for V and 8 bases for J; bases not matched to a gene: 7. The CDR3 sequence is 12 residues long. Germline loops: CDR1 DFQATT, CDR2 SNEGSKA (reference sequence). CDR3 residues: CSAPGQGLEAFF. The CDR3, as DNA: TGCAGTGCTCCCGGACAGGGACTGGAAGCTTTCTTT.

This clonotype was observed a few times. The chain uses TRBV6-1 and TRBJ2-1, with 11 bases fitting TRBD2. The length of the CDR3 is 16 residues. Unmatched junction bases numbered 5, after V lost 4 bases and J lost 3 bases. Germline CDR1 is MNHNS and CDR2 is SASEGT. The CDR3 DNA is TGTGCCAGCAGTGCCCGGACTAGCGGGTACTACAATGAGCAGTTCTTC. This translates into CASSARTSGYYNEQFF.

The chain carries TRBV12-5 and TRBJ2-5, with D possibly matching TRBD2 (6 bases). The CDR3 length is 13 residues. Germline lookup yields CDR1 LGHNT and CDR2 FRNRAP. Trimming shortened V by 6 bases and J by 2 bases, and 10 bases separated the two germline ends. The CDR3 is CASGPGLQETQYF. CDR3 DNA sequence: TGTGCTAGTGGACCGGGACTTCAAGAGACCCAGTACTTC.

The rearrangement uses TRBV7-6 and TRBJ2-2, with TRBD2 as a possible D gene (5 bases). The V end lost 1 base, the J end lost 7 bases, and 10 bases lay between the germline ends. This CDR3 region has 14 residues. Germline V gene sequence: CDR1 SGHVS, CDR2 FNYEAQ. CDR3 DNA: TGTGCCAGCAGCTTAGAATGGGAGATCGGGGAGCTGTTTTTT. Protein product: CASSLEWEIGELFF.

The chain combines TRBV29-1 with TRBJ2-3; tentatively, D is TRBD1 (6 bases). V shed 4 bases and J shed 4 bases, with 12 bases lying between them. Germline V gene sequence: CDR1 SQVTM, CDR2 ANQGSEA. This CDR3 has 13 amino acids. The CDR3 is CSVAGRGPDTQYF. The CDR3 region has the DNA TGCAGCGTTGCGGGCAGGGGCCCAGATACGCAGTATTTT.

This rearrangement joins TRBV27 to TRBJ2-3; 7 positions match TRBD1. The V segment lost 1 base and the J segment 4 bases; nucleotides outside the gene matches: 2. Germline CDR1 is MNHEY and CDR2 is SMNVEV (reference sequence). This CDR3 contains 14 residues. The CDR3 sequence: CASSLFQGADTQYF. The CDR3 DNA reads as TGTGCCAGCAGTTTATTCCAGGGGGCAGATACGCAGTATTTT.

The sample holds a few counts of this clonotype. The chain uses TRBV11-2 and TRBJ2-2; 8 nucleotides align to TRBD1. Trimming removed 4 bases from V and 4 bases from J; junction bases left unmatched: 8. Germline CDR1 SGHAT, CDR2 FQNNGV. This CDR3 region has 16 residues. CDR3 loop: CASSSGSTGGTGELFF. CDR3 nucleotide sequence: TGTGCCAGCAGCTCAGGAAGTACAGGGGGCACCGGGGAGCTGTTTTTT.

V usage is TRBV4-1 and J usage is TRBJ2-7, with 8 bases identical to TRBD2. The CDR3 sequence is 22 residues long. Trimming at V came to 0 bases and at J to 2 bases, leaving 24 bases not matched to a gene. Germline V gene sequence: CDR1 MGHRA, CDR2 YSYEKL. The CDR3, as DNA: TGCGCCAGCAGCCAAGATGGTACAGGCATCGACCGGGGGGGTCAATTTACCTACGAGCAGTACTTC. Translating gives CASSQDGTGIDRGGQFTYEQYF.

This clonotype was detected a few times. The chain is built from TRBV4-1 and TRBJ2-5; no definite D call. The V end lost 0 bases, the J end lost 2 bases, and 7 bases lay between the germline ends. Germline V CDR1 and CDR2: MGHRA, YSYEKL. The CDR3 runs to 14 residues. CDR3: CASSQEFHQETQYF. CDR3 nucleotides: TGCGCCAGCAGCCAAGAGTTTCATCAAGAGACCCAGTACTTC.

The chain carries TRBV7-9 and TRBJ1-4, with D possibly matching TRBD1 (6 bases). CDR1 and CDR2 (germline): SEHNR, FQNEAQ (reference sequence). The CDR3 length is 13 residues. V was shortened by 6 bases and J by 8 bases, with 13 bases between the two germline ends. CDR3 amino acids: CASSLWTDEKLFF. DNA for the CDR3: TGTGCCAGCAGTCTCTGGACAGACGAAAAACTGTTTTTT.

Ten or more counts support this clonotype. The rearrangement links TRBV4-1 to TRBJ1-2, with no clear D. The V end lost 0 bases, the J end lost 3 bases, and 14 bases lay between the germline ends. CDR1 is MGHRA, CDR2 YSYEKL, per germline. This CDR3 is 16 amino acids long. CDR3 amino acids: CASSQEPSPAYYGYTF. CDR3 DNA: TGCGCCAGCAGCCAAGAACCGTCCCCAGCCTACTATGGCTACACCTTC.

This clonotype turned up a few times. The chain couples TRBV5-1 to TRBJ2-7, with D perhaps matching TRBD2 (5 bases). The germline gives CDR1 SGHRS, CDR2 YFSETQ. The CDR3 length is 14 residues. The germline V and J ends were trimmed by 0 bases and 2 bases, with 9 bases remaining between them. CDR3 sequence: CASSLAGVPYEQYF. The CDR3 region has the DNA TGCGCCAGCAGCTTGGCCGGGGTCCCCTACGAGCAGTACTTC.

The chain couples TRBV20-1 to TRBJ2-1, with 9 bases lining up with TRBD1. The CDR3 totals 15 residues. Trimming cost V 0 bases and J 5 bases; bases outside gene matches: 5. Germline values: CDR1 DFQATT, CDR2 SNEGSKA (reference sequence). The DNA of the CDR3 is TGCAGTGCTAGAGACCCGGGACAGGGTGACAATGAGCAGTTCTTC. It specifies CSARDPGQGDNEQFF.

The gene calls are TRBV4-1 and TRBJ2-1, with D unresolved. The CDR3 covers 16 residues. Trimming pared 2 bases from V and 0 bases from J, leaving 11 bases between. Germline V CDR1 and CDR2: MGHRA, YSYEKL. This CDR3 reads CASSQPGRRSYNEQFF. The CDR3 DNA follows: TGCGCCAGCAGCCAACCCGGGCGACGCTCCTACAATGAGCAGTTCTTC.

The chain is built from TRBV11-2 and TRBJ1-1, with a tentative D call TRBD1 (5 bases). V was pared by 4 bases and J by 10 bases, with 16 bases between. CDR3 length: 13 residues. CDR1 and CDR2 (germline): SGHAT, FQNNGV. The CDR3 coding sequence is TGTGCCAGCAGCTCTCTTCTGGGGGAGGGAGCTTTCTTT. Translated, it gives CASSSLLGEGAFF.

This clonotype was counted only a few times. V gene TRBV6-1 combines with J gene TRBJ1-1; D is unclear. Germline-derived CDR1 and CDR2 are MNHNS and SASEGT. This CDR3 comprises 16 residues. V lost 1 base and J 4 bases, leaving 16 bases between the germline ends. CDR3 loop: CASSEGDLAAGTEAFF. The DNA of the CDR3 is TGTGCCAGCAGTGAAGGAGACTTGGCGGCGGGCACTGAAGCTTTCTTT.

This clonotype showed up just a few times. The V gene is TRBV7-9, the J gene TRBJ2-3, with D hard to call. Trimming took off 7 bases at V and 6 bases at J, with 11 bases between the two ends. CDR1 and CDR2 from the germline V gene are SEHNR and FQNEAQ (reference sequence). This CDR3 spans 12 amino acids. CDR3 nucleotides: TGTGCCAGCACCATCCGCTCGGATACGCAGTATTTT. Protein: CASTIRSDTQYF.

V usage is TRBV6-5 and J usage is TRBJ1-1; 7 bases fit TRBD1. With V trimmed by 2 bases and J by 6 bases, 6 bases remained unmatched. Germline CDR1 MNHEY, CDR2 SVGAGI. CDR3 length: 14 residues. The CDR3 DNA is TGTGCCAGCAGTTACGAGACAGGGAGCCCTGAAGCTTTCTTT. Amino acids: CASSYETGSPEAFF.

Many counts were recorded for this clonotype. The chain's CDR3 is CASSPQGGREGYTF. CDR3 DNA: TGTGCCAGCAGCCCACAGGGGGGTCGTGAAGGCTACACCTTC. V is TRBV6-1 and J is TRBJ1-2, with 8 bases identical to TRBD1. The CDR3 consists of 14 residues. V was pared by 6 bases and J by 8 bases, with 11 bases of the junction left unmatched. Germline assignment: CDR1 MNHNS and CDR2 SASEGT.

V usage is TRBV20-1 and J usage is TRBJ1-1, with 7 bases lining up with TRBD1. V gave up 3 bases and J gave up 11 bases; unmatched junction bases: 6. CDR1 is DFQATT, CDR2 SNEGSKA, per germline (reference sequence). The CDR3 consists of 11 residues. DNA for the CDR3: TGCAGTGCTAGTGGCAGGGGGGGGGCTTTCTTT. It specifies CSASGRGGAFF.

The chain couples TRBV20-1 to TRBJ2-7; D is unclear. V lost 0 bases, J lost 0 bases, and 12 bases lay in between. The CDR3 length is 15 residues. Germline V gene lookup returns CDR1 DFQATT and CDR2 SNEGSKA (reference sequence). The CDR3 region is CSARDLPGPSYEQYF. As DNA, the CDR3 is TGCAGTGCTAGAGATCTCCCAGGCCCCTCCTACGAGCAGTACTTC.

This clonotype occurred once. Compared with germline, one end of the junction differs, possibly owing to a read error. The J gene is TRBJ2-3, the V gene TRBV2; D gene ambiguous. The CDR3 has 13 residues. Germline V lookup: CDR1 SNHLY, CDR2 FYNNEI. CDR3 bases: TGTGCCATCAGTGAAGGTAGCACAGATACGCAGTATTTT. Its translation: CAISEGSTDTQYF.

V usage is TRBV7-9 and J usage is TRBJ2-7; TRBD1 or TRBD2 may be the D gene (5 bases each). Germline values: CDR1 SEHNR, CDR2 FQNEAQ (reference sequence). V gave up 1 base and J gave up 5 bases, with 15 bases separating them. The CDR3 spans 15 residues. For the CDR3, the DNA is TGTGCCAGCAGCTTAGTGGGGGAACCGATTAACGAGCAGTACTTC. This encodes CASSLVGEPINEQYF.